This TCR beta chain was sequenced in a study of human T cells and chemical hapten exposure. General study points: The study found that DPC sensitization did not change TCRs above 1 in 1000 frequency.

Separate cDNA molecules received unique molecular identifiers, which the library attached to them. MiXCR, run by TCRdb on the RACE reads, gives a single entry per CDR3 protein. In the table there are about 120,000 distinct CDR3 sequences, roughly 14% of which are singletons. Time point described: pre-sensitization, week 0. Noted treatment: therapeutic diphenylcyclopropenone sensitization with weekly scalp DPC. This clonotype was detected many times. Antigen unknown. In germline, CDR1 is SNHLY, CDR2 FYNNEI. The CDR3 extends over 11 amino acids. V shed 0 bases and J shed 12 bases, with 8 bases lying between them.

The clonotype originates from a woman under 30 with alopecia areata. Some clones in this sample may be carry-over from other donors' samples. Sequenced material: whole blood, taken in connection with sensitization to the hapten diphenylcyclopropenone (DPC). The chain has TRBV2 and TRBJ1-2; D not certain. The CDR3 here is CASSEALRDTF. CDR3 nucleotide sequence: TGTGCCAGCAGTGAAGCGCTTCGTGACACCTTC.